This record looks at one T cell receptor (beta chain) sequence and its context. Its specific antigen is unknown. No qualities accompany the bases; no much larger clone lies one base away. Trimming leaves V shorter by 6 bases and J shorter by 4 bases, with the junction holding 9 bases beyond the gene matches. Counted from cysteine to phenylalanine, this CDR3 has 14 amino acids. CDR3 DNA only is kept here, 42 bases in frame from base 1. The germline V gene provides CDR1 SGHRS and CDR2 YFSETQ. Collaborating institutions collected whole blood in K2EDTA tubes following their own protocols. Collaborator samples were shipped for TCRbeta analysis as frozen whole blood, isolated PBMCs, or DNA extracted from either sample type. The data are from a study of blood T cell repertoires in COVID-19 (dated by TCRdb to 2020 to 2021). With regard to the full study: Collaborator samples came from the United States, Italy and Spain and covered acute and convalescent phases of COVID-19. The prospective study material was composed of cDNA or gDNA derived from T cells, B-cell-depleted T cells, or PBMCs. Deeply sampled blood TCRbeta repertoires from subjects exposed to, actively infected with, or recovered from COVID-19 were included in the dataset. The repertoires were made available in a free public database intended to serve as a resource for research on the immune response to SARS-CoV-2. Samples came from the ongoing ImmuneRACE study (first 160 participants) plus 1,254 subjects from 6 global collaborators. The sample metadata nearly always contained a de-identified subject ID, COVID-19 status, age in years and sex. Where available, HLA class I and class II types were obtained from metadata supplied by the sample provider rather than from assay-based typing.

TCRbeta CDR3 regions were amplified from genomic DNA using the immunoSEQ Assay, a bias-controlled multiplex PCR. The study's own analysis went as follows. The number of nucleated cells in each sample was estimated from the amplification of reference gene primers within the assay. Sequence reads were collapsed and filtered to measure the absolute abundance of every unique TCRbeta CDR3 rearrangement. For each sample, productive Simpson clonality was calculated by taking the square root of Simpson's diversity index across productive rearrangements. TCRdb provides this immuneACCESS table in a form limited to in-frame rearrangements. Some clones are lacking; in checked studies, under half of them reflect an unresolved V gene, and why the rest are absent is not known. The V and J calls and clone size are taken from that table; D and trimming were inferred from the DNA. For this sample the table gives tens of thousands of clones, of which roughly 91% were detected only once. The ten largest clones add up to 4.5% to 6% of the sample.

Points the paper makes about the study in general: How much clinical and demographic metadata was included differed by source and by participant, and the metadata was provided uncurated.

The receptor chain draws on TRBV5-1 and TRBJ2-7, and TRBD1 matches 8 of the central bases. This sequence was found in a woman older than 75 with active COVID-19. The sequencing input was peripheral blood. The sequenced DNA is TGCGCCAGCAAGGGAGGACAGGGAACATACGAGCAGTACTTC. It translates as CASKGGQGTYEQYF.